A single sample is the source of the 10 T cell receptor beta chains below, sequenced in a study of blood T cell repertoires in COVID-19. Assay used: immunoSEQ multiplex PCR; TCRdb lists only in-frame clones, some missing. The sample lists around 270,000 clones, roughly nine tenths seen once, with approximately 4% in the top ten. The sequenced sample was peripheral blood. Receptors were obtained from a man between 60 and 75 years old who had recovered from COVID-19.

The chain uses TRBV30 and TRBJ2-5, with TRBD1 matching over 10 bases. This CDR3 region has 16 residues. Per the germline V gene, CDR1 is GTSNPN and CDR2 is SVGIG (reference sequence). V shed 4 bases, J shed 5 bases, and the junction held 13 bases outside the gene matches. CDR3 amino acids: CAWIARTGGRWETQYF. Here the CDR3 DNA reads TGTGCCTGGATTGCCAGGACAGGGGGACGGTGGGAGACCCAGTACTTC.

Here the CDR3 reads CASSPARTVNEKLFF. Written as DNA, the CDR3 is TGTGCCAGCAGCCCGGCCCGGACAGTCAATGAAAAACTGTTTTTT. The chain recombines TRBV3-1 (or the pseudogene TRBV3-2) with TRBJ1-4; perhaps TRBD1 as D (6 bases). CDR1 is LGHDT and CDR2 is YNNKEL in the germline V gene (reference sequence). V was clipped by 4 bases and J by 5 bases, with 14 bases between them. This CDR3 is built from 15 residues.

The chain combines TRBV3-1 (or the pseudogene TRBV3-2) with TRBJ2-3; D perhaps matches TRBD2 (5 bases). Trimming removed 0 bases at V and 3 bases at J, with 13 bases between. The germline V gene encodes CDR1 LGHDT and CDR2 YNNKEL (reference sequence). This CDR3 contains 16 residues. CDR3 loop: CASSQDRERMTDTQYF. CDR3 nucleotide sequence: TGTGCCAGCAGCCAAGATAGGGAGCGGATGACAGATACGCAGTATTTT.

This clone showed up just once. This rearrangement joins TRBV7-9 to TRBJ2-7, with TRBD1 matching 8 bases. Germline-derived CDR1 and CDR2 are SEHNR and FQNEAQ (reference sequence). J gave up 0 bases and V 5 bases, and 6 bases lay outside the gene matches. The CDR3 has 15 amino acids. The CDR3 spells CASSKGQVSSYEQYF. CDR3 nucleotide sequence: TGTGCCAGCAGCAAGGGACAGGTGAGCTCCTACGAGCAGTACTTC.

The chain uses TRBV4-2 and TRBJ2-4; the match to TRBD1 covers 10 bases. V trimming: 5 bases; J trimming: 6 bases; junction bases outside the gene matches: 10. The germline CDR1 and CDR2 sequences are LGHNA and YNFKEQ. The length of the CDR3 is 16 residues. This CDR3 is CASSTGQGVFGNIQYF. The CDR3 DNA is TGTGCCAGCAGCACCGGACAGGGGGTCTTTGGAAACATTCAGTACTTC.

V usage is TRBV19 and J usage is TRBJ1-6, with 7 nucleotides matching TRBD1. Germline V lookup: CDR1 LNHDA, CDR2 SQIVND (reference sequence). The CDR3 is 15 residues long. The ends lost 2 bases at V and 9 bases at J; junction bases unmatched: 7. CDR3 in amino acids: CASSITGDSISPLHF. CDR3 nucleotide sequence: TGTGCCAGTAGTATAACAGGGGATTCGATTTCACCCCTCCACTTT.

There are a few counts of this clone. The chain employs TRBV19 and TRBJ1-6; 9 bases match TRBD1. Losses at the gene ends were 4 bases for V and 10 bases for J; bases not matched to a gene: 14. Germline CDR1 is LNHDA and CDR2 is SQIVND (reference sequence). The CDR3 contains 17 residues. CDR3 DNA sequence: TGTGCCAGTAGTAGACATGACATGGGACAGGGTTCCTCACCCCTCCACTTT. Its translation: CASSRHDMGQGSSPLHF.

This chain connects TRBV23-1 to TRBJ2-7; 7 bases are a match to TRBD1. TRBV23-1 is classed as an ORF, of uncertain function. The J segment lost 5 bases and the V segment lost 5 bases, leaving 12 bases of the junction unmatched. CDR3 length: 15 amino acids. Here the CDR3 reads CASSSPRGRRDEQYF. The DNA of the CDR3 is TGCGCCAGCAGTTCACCGAGGGGGCGCCGAGACGAGCAGTACTTC.

DNA for the CDR3: TGTGCCAGCCGTACTAGCGGGGGACCTTACAATGAGCAGTTCTTC. Its translation is CASRTSGGPYNEQFF. The chain uses TRBV7-3 and TRBJ2-1; TRBD2 agrees at 11 bases. J was trimmed by 4 bases and V by 8 bases; bases with no gene match: 7. This CDR3 contains 15 residues. From germline, CDR1 is SGHTA and CDR2 FQGTGA.

This clone turned up a few times. The chain is built from TRBV5-4 and TRBJ2-3; 9 positions agree with TRBD2. The CDR3 covers 17 residues. Germline CDR1 reads SGHNT; CDR2 reads YYREEE (reference sequence). Losses at the gene ends were 0 bases for V and 7 bases for J; bases not matched to a gene: 12. In nucleotides, the CDR3 is TGTGCCAGCAGCTTGGCGAGGGGCGGGGGGGCCTCAAATACGCAGTATTTT. Translating it yields CASSLARGGGASNTQYF. The complete variable domain, with remaining parts taken from reference TRBV5-4 and TRBJ2-3, reads ETGVTQSPTHLIKTRGQQVTLRCSSQSGHNTVSWYQQALGQGPQFIFQYYREEENGRGNFPPRFSGLQFPNYSSELNVNALELDDSALYLCASSLARGGGASNTQYFGPGTRLTVL.